These T cell receptor beta chains were read from a single sample in a study of cytomegalovirus exposure and HLA in healthy donors. TCRdb's table, derived via immunoSEQ multiplex PCR, lists solely in-frame clones and lacks some. In the table there are roughly 140,000 clones, around 75% of which are singletons. The sequencing sample was made of PBMCs. The receptors originated from a man aged 55 to 70 in good health and CMV-seronegative. Each CDR3 is given with its conserved first and last residue. D genes are given only for firm matches. Not every row has a clone size; where given, it reads once, few, many or a size class.

j_gene: TRBJ1-1
abundance: NA
d_gene: NA
v_gene: TRBV7-3
CDR3aa: CASSQDRGTEAFF
CDR3nt: TGTGCCAGCAGCCAGGACCGGGGCACTGAAGCTTTCTTT

j_gene: TRBJ2-5
abundance: few
d_gene: TRBD1
v_gene: TRBV5-6
CDR3aa: CASSFRGQGLQETQYF
CDR3nt: TGTGCCAGCAGCTTTCGTGGACAGGGCCTCCAAGAGACCCAGTACTTC

j_gene: TRBJ1-2
abundance: NA
d_gene: NA
v_gene: TRBV7-9
CDR3aa: CASSPFQGGVLYGYTF
CDR3nt: TGTGCCAGCAGCCCCTTTCAAGGGGGGGTACTTTATGGCTACACCTTC

j_gene: TRBJ2-1
abundance: NA
d_gene: TRBD1
v_gene: TRBV2
CDR3aa: CASNKPGTGISGEQFF
CDR3nt: TGTGCCAGCAACAAACCCGGGACAGGGATTTCAGGTGAGCAGTTCTTC

j_gene: TRBJ1-4
abundance: few
d_gene: NA
v_gene: TRBV7-9
CDR3aa: CASSVVQGSGEKLFF
CDR3nt: TGTGCCAGCAGCGTAGTACAGGGATCGGGGGAAAAACTGTTTTTT

j_gene: TRBJ1-6
abundance: NA
d_gene: TRBD1
v_gene: TRBV5-5
CDR3aa: CASKTGVSNSPLHF
CDR3nt: TGTGCCAGTAAGACAGGGGTGAGTAATTCACCCCTCCACTTT

j_gene: TRBJ1-2
abundance: NA
d_gene: NA
v_gene: TRBV2
CDR3aa: CAGDGYTF
CDR3nt: TGTGCCGGAGATGGCTACACCTTC

j_gene: TRBJ1-5
abundance: NA
d_gene: TRBD1
v_gene: TRBV2
CDR3aa: CASRRGLQPQHF
CDR3nt: TGTGCCAGCCGCAGGGGGCTCCAGCCCCAGCATTTT

j_gene: TRBJ1-1
abundance: NA
d_gene: TRBD1
v_gene: TRBV5-1
CDR3aa: CASSYWDGQGSLTGEAFF
CDR3nt: TGCGCCAGCAGCTATTGGGATGGACAGGGGTCTTTGACTGGTGAAGCTTTCTTT

j_gene: TRBJ1-4
abundance: NA
d_gene: TRBD1
v_gene: TRBV9
CDR3aa: CASSTGQGAGEKLFF
CDR3nt: TGTGCCAGCAGCACCGGACAGGGAGCGGGTGAAAAACTGTTTTTT

j_gene: TRBJ2-3
abundance: NA
d_gene: NA
v_gene: TRBV5-1
CDR3aa: CASSRDTSGDTQYF
CDR3nt: TGCGCCAGCAGCCGTGATACCTCGGGAGATACGCAGTATTTT

j_gene: TRBJ2-4
abundance: NA
d_gene: NA
v_gene: TRBV21-1
CDR3aa: CASSKVRGQGRNIQYF
CDR3nt: TGTGCCAGCAGCAAAGTGAGGGGACAGGGTCGGAACATTCAGTACTTC

j_gene: TRBJ2-7
abundance: once
d_gene: TRBD2
v_gene: TRBV14
CDR3aa: CASGSGSSYEQYF
CDR3nt: TGTGCCAGTGGTAGCGGGAGCTCCTACGAGCAGTACTTC

j_gene: TRBJ2-7
abundance: few
d_gene: NA
v_gene: TRBV10-1
CDR3aa: CASSGEASYEQYF
CDR3nt: TGCGCCAGCAGTGGCGAGGCGTCCTACGAGCAGTACTTC

j_gene: TRBJ2-5
abundance: NA
d_gene: NA
v_gene: TRBV7-6
CDR3aa: CASSLGGGWETQYF
CDR3nt: TGTGCCAGCAGCTTGGGCGGAGGGTGGGAGACCCAGTACTTC

j_gene: TRBJ2-7
abundance: NA
d_gene: TRBD1
v_gene: TRBV27
CDR3aa: CASSFGQGAEQYF
CDR3nt: TGTGCCAGCAGTTTTGGGCAGGGGGCCGAGCAGTACTTC

j_gene: TRBJ2-7
abundance: NA
d_gene: NA
v_gene: TRBV21-1
CDR3aa: CASGSSRQIGEQYF
CDR3nt: TGTGCCAGCGGGTCTTCTAGGCAGATCGGCGAGCAGTACTTC

j_gene: TRBJ2-3
abundance: NA
d_gene: NA
v_gene: TRBV7-2
CDR3aa: CASSVDRAQGISDTQYF
CDR3nt: TGTGCCAGCAGCGTAGATAGGGCCCAGGGGATTTCAGATACGCAGTATTTT

j_gene: TRBJ2-7
abundance: few
d_gene: TRBD2
v_gene: TRBV7-8
CDR3aa: CASSLEGLAGFYEQYF
CDR3nt: TGTGCCAGCAGCTTAGAAGGACTAGCGGGGTTCTACGAGCAGTACTTC

j_gene: TRBJ2-7
abundance: few
d_gene: TRBD2
v_gene: TRBV14
CDR3aa: CASSVGLAGGSEQYF
CDR3nt: TGTGCCAGCAGCGTTGGACTAGCGGGAGGAAGCGAGCAGTACTTC

j_gene: TRBJ1-1
abundance: NA
d_gene: TRBD1
v_gene: TRBV10-3
CDR3aa: CAISEPGGTRGTEAFF
CDR3nt: TGTGCCATCAGTGAGCCGGGAGGGACCAGGGGGACTGAAGCTTTCTTT

j_gene: TRBJ1-4
abundance: NA
d_gene: NA
v_gene: TRBV2
CDR3aa: CASSEYRGTNEKLFF
CDR3nt: TGTGCCAGCAGTGAGTATCGCGGGACGAATGAAAAACTGTTTTTT

j_gene: TRBJ1-5
abundance: NA
d_gene: TRBD1
v_gene: TRBV30
CDR3aa: CAWSPGQVKQPQHF
CDR3nt: TGTGCCTGGTCACCGGGACAGGTAAAGCAGCCCCAGCATTTT

j_gene: TRBJ2-3
abundance: NA
d_gene: NA
v_gene: TRBV9
CDR3aa: CASSAPADTQYF
CDR3nt: TGTGCCAGCAGCGCCCCAGCAGATACGCAGTATTTT

j_gene: TRBJ1-4
abundance: few
d_gene: TRBD1
v_gene: TRBV28
CDR3aa: CASSYPGGGESEKLFF
CDR3nt: TGTGCCAGCAGTTACCCGGGAGGGGGCGAGAGTGAAAAACTGTTTTTT

j_gene: TRBJ2-7
abundance: once
d_gene: NA
v_gene: TRBV19
CDR3aa: CASSIGGTYEQYF
CDR3nt: TGTGCCAGTAGTATAGGAGGGACCTACGAGCAGTACTTC

j_gene: TRBJ2-1
abundance: NA
d_gene: TRBD2
v_gene: TRBV19
CDR3aa: CASRSTGTSGVGPYNEQFF
CDR3nt: TGTGCCAGTAGATCCACCGGGACTAGCGGCGTCGGTCCCTACAATGAGCAGTTCTTC

j_gene: TRBJ2-7
abundance: NA
d_gene: TRBD2
v_gene: TRBV4-3
CDR3aa: CASSQDWGGEQYF
CDR3nt: TGCGCCAGCAGTCAAGACTGGGGGGGGGAGCAGTACTTC

j_gene: TRBJ2-5
abundance: few
d_gene: NA
v_gene: TRBV2
CDR3aa: CASSLEAGFQETQYF
CDR3nt: TGTGCCAGCAGTCTGGAGGCGGGGTTCCAAGAGACCCAGTACTTC

j_gene: TRBJ1-1
abundance: NA
d_gene: TRBD1
v_gene: TRBV9
CDR3aa: CASSADRGTEAFF
CDR3nt: TGTGCCAGCAGCGCCGACAGGGGCACTGAAGCTTTCTTT

j_gene: TRBJ2-7
abundance: NA
d_gene: TRBD1
v_gene: TRBV6-1
CDR3aa: CASSEPGQRTYEQYF
CDR3nt: TGTGCCAGCAGTGAACCGGGACAGAGGACCTACGAGCAGTACTTC

j_gene: TRBJ2-5
abundance: NA
d_gene: NA
v_gene: TRBV25-1
CDR3aa: CASSQGMETQYF
CDR3nt: TGTGCCAGCAGTCAGGGGATGGAGACCCAGTACTTC

j_gene: TRBJ2-3
abundance: NA
d_gene: TRBD1
v_gene: TRBV7-3
CDR3aa: CASSPRQGRYTDTQYF
CDR3nt: TGTGCCAGCAGCCCCAGACAGGGGAGATACACAGATACGCAGTATTTT

j_gene: TRBJ1-2
abundance: NA
d_gene: TRBD1
v_gene: TRBV29-1
CDR3aa: CSVQGQGSGYTF
CDR3nt: TGCAGCGTTCAAGGACAGGGAAGTGGCTACACCTTC

j_gene: TRBJ1-6
abundance: NA
d_gene: TRBD1
v_gene: TRBV5-1
CDR3aa: CASSRDSSSPLHF
CDR3nt: TGCGCCAGCAGTCGGGACAGCAGCTCACCCCTCCACTTT

j_gene: TRBJ2-1
abundance: NA
d_gene: TRBD2
v_gene: TRBV20-1
CDR3aa: CSARLADEQFF
CDR3nt: TGCAGTGCTAGGCTAGCGGACGAGCAGTTCTTC

j_gene: TRBJ2-3
abundance: NA
d_gene: NA
v_gene: TRBV4-1
CDR3aa: CASSQDQTSTDTQYF
CDR3nt: TGCGCCAGCAGCCAAGATCAGACTAGCACAGATACGCAGTATTTT

j_gene: TRBJ2-3
abundance: NA
d_gene: NA
v_gene: TRBV27
CDR3aa: CASSLRVREPPDTQYF
CDR3nt: TGTGCCAGCAGTTTAAGGGTCCGGGAGCCCCCGGATACGCAGTATTTT

j_gene: TRBJ1-5
abundance: few
d_gene: TRBD1
v_gene: TRBV28
CDR3aa: CASKSQGARLGQPQHF
CDR3nt: TGTGCCAGCAAATCACAGGGGGCGCGTTTGGGGCAGCCCCAGCATTTT

j_gene: TRBJ1-1
abundance: few
d_gene: NA
v_gene: TRBV5-6
CDR3aa: CASSLGGGNTEAFF
CDR3nt: TGTGCCAGCAGCTTGGGCGGGGGGAACACTGAAGCTTTCTTT

j_gene: TRBJ2-7
abundance: NA
d_gene: TRBD1
v_gene: TRBV9
CDR3aa: CASSVSVGQTLYEQYF
CDR3nt: TGTGCCAGCAGCGTCTCGGTGGGACAGACACTATACGAGCAGTACTTC

j_gene: TRBJ1-2
abundance: NA
d_gene: TRBD1
v_gene: TRBV28
CDR3aa: CASSSGTGVGYGYTF
CDR3nt: TGTGCCAGCAGTTCAGGGACAGGGGTAGGGTATGGCTACACCTTC

j_gene: TRBJ2-5
abundance: NA
d_gene: TRBD1
v_gene: TRBV5-1
CDR3aa: CASSFQDRKETQYF
CDR3nt: TGCGCCAGCAGCTTCCAGGACAGGAAAGAGACCCAGTACTTC

j_gene: TRBJ1-2
abundance: NA
d_gene: TRBD1
v_gene: TRBV30
CDR3aa: CASNRGAGYGYTF
CDR3nt: TGTGCCAGCAACAGGGGAGCGGGCTATGGCTACACCTTC

j_gene: TRBJ1-2
abundance: NA
d_gene: TRBD1
v_gene: TRBV28
CDR3aa: CASRGQGYGYTF
CDR3nt: TGTGCCAGCAGGGGACAGGGGTATGGCTACACCTTC

j_gene: TRBJ2-5
abundance: NA
d_gene: TRBD1
v_gene: TRBV14
CDR3aa: CASSVLRDRGSETQYF
CDR3nt: TGTGCCAGCAGCGTCCTCCGGGACAGGGGCTCGGAGACCCAGTACTTC

j_gene: TRBJ1-4
abundance: NA
d_gene: NA
v_gene: TRBV5-4
CDR3aa: CASSLGKAGATNEKLFF
CDR3nt: TGTGCCAGCAGCTTGGGGAAAGCAGGTGCGACTAATGAAAAACTGTTTTTT

j_gene: TRBJ2-2
abundance: NA
d_gene: NA
v_gene: TRBV28
CDR3aa: CASSQDQENTGELFF
CDR3nt: TGTGCCAGCAGTCAAGACCAGGAGAACACCGGGGAGCTGTTTTTT